The 3 T cell receptor beta chains below come from one sample, sequenced in a study of T-cell reconstitution after alpha-beta-depleted transplantation in children. Library preparation (for TCRbeta) was performed with unique molecular identifiers. TCRdb ran MiXCR on the PCR reads and lists one entry per CDR3 protein. Here the sample spans 670,000 or so distinct CDR3 sequences, around 12% being singletons. The sequences come from PBMCs, collected before TCRalphabeta/CD19-depleted stem cell transplant. The receptors here all came from a girl aged 2 to 9 with congenital amegakaryocytic thrombocytopenia, due to receive a stem cell transplant.

This clonotype was counted many times. The rearrangement uses TRBV18 and TRBJ2-7; 7 bases line up with TRBD1. The CDR3 is made up of 14 amino acids. Unmatched junction bases numbered 4, after V lost 2 bases and J lost 3 bases. Germline V gene data show CDR1 as KGHSH and CDR2 as LQKENI. The CDR3 reads CASSPYRDSYEQYF. For the CDR3, the DNA is TGTGCCAGCTCACCATACCGGGACAGCTACGAGCAGTACTTC.

The gene calls are TRBV7-8 and TRBJ2-7; no reliable D call. Germline values: CDR1 SGHVS, CDR2 FQNEAQ. V was trimmed by 4 bases and J by 3 bases, leaving 16 bases between them. The CDR3 extends over 15 amino acids. For the CDR3, the DNA is TGTGCCAGCAGCTCGACCATGACGTGGGGCTACGAGCAGTACTTC. It specifies CASSSTMTWGYEQYF.

This clonotype showed up just a few times. J is TRBJ2-4 and V is TRBV7-9, with D perhaps being TRBD1 or TRBD2 (6 bases each). Trimming shortened V by 2 bases and J by 0 bases, and 14 bases separated the two germline ends. Germline CDR1 is SEHNR and CDR2 is FQNEAQ (reference sequence). The CDR3 length is 17 residues. The CDR3 here is CASSLFRGRLAKNIQYF. CDR3 coding DNA: TGTGCCAGCAGCTTATTCCGGGGGCGCTTAGCCAAAAACATTCAGTACTTC.